These 3 T cell receptor beta chains came from one sample sequenced in a study of radiation and T cells in renal cell carcinoma. Clones were sequenced by immunoSEQ multiplex PCR, and TCRdb holds only the in-frame ones, with some missing. The sample lists 120,000 or so clones; 88% were seen once. As to time point: blood 2 weeks post-SBRT. Stated treatment: 15 Gy SBRT to primary tumor, nephrectomy 4 weeks later. Sequenced material: blood, taken from a patient whose treatment included radiotherapy and nephrectomy. These receptors all come from a woman in her seventies with renal cell carcinoma.

This rearrangement joins TRBV5-6 to TRBJ1-1; D is perhaps TRBD1 (6 bases). CDR3 length: 17 residues. V lost 1 base, J lost 0 bases, and 16 bases lay in between. CDR1 and CDR2 (germline): SGHDT, YYEEEE. The CDR3 region has the DNA TGTGCCAGCAGCTTGTTACTGGACAGAGACATGAACACTGAAGCTTTCTTT. It encodes CASSLLLDRDMNTEAFF. Full variable domain (remainder filled in from reference TRBV5-6 and TRBJ1-1): DAGVTQSPTHLIKTRGQQVTLRCSPKSGHDTVSWYQQALGQGPQFIFQYYEEEERQRGNFPDRFSGHQFPNYSSELNVNALLLGDSALYLCASSLLLDRDMNTEAFFGQGTRLTVV.

This clone was picked up one time. The rearrangement uses TRBV5-4 and TRBJ1-3; the D is unclear. The CDR3 is made up of 15 amino acids. The V end lost 2 bases, the J end lost 0 bases, and 9 bases lay between the germline ends. In germline, CDR1 is SGHNT, CDR2 YYREEE (reference sequence). CDR3 sequence reads: CASSLGVSSGNTIYF. Written as DNA, the CDR3 is TGTGCCAGCAGCTTAGGCGTAAGCTCTGGAAACACCATATATTTT.

The chain couples TRBV2 to TRBJ2-1, with D perhaps matching TRBD2 (5 bases). The CDR3 loop spans 15 amino acids. Germline V gene sequence: CDR1 SNHLY, CDR2 FYNNEI. V was shortened by 1 base and J by 8 bases, with 15 bases between the two germline ends. The CDR3 nucleotides read TGTGCCAGCAGTGAAGTCGGGGTCCGACGCGATGAGCAGTTCTTC. Translated: CASSEVGVRRDEQFF.